The source of this TCR beta chain is a study of shared clonotypes between healthy human individuals. Replicate sorted-subset PCRs were loaded with roughly 190 ng DNA, 29,000 or so T cell genomes. Assay: immunoSEQ multiplex PCR; the TCRdb copy retains only in-frame clones and omits some. Of 300,000 to 350,000 clones in the sample, around 67% were seen once. With 2 bases clipped from V and 9 bases from J, the junction kept 8 bases outside the gene matches. CDR1 is SGHRS, CDR2 YFSETQ, per germline. The CDR3 sequence is 14 residues long. A split of CD4+ cells into CD45RA+ naive and CD45RA-negative memory subsets was performed.

This TCR was recovered from a man aged 30 to 39 in good health. The sequencing input was memory CD4+ T cells sorted from blood. Regarding subset: CD45RA-negative fraction. The V call is TRBV5-1, the J call TRBJ2-1, with 7 bases that match TRBD1. CDR3 region: CASSFLTGVAEQFF. The CDR3 bases are TGCGCCAGCAGCTTCTTAACAGGGGTTGCTGAGCAGTTCTTC.